The sequence of this T cell receptor (beta chain) was determined in a study of blood T cell repertoires in COVID-19 (dated by TCRdb to 2018 to 2021). Context from the whole study: Collaborator samples came from the United States, Italy and Spain and covered acute and convalescent phases of COVID-19. The prospective study material was composed of cDNA or gDNA derived from T cells, B-cell-depleted T cells, or PBMCs. Nearly every sample came with metadata listing a de-identified subject ID, COVID-19 status, age in years and sex. The samples were drawn from the first 160 participants of the ongoing ImmuneRACE study and from about 1,200 subjects provided by 6 global collaborators. A freely available public database, intended as a resource for researchers studying the immune response to SARS-CoV-2, is where the repertoires were released. Where available, HLA class I and class II types were obtained from metadata supplied by the sample provider rather than from assay-based typing. Subjects who had been exposed to COVID-19, were actively infected with it, or had recovered from it provided the deeply sampled blood TCRbeta repertoires that made up the dataset. The paper's findings and limits, for the study overall: The amount of clinical and demographic metadata varied by source and participant and was provided uncurated.

There are 15 amino acids in the CDR3, from cysteine to phenylalanine inclusive. CDR3 DNA is the only sequence kept; it has 45 bases, read in frame from the first base. Trimming accounts for 1 base at V and 7 bases at J, while the number of junction bases matched to no gene is 9. The germline V gene encodes CDR1 LGHDT and CDR2 YNNKEL (reference sequence). Whole blood was collected in K2EDTA tubes by collaborating institutions according to the institutions' own protocols. For TCRbeta analysis, collaborators shipped samples in one of three forms: frozen whole blood, isolated PBMCs, or DNA extracted from either of those sample types. TCRbeta CDR3 regions were amplified from genomic DNA by means of the immunoSEQ Assay, a bias-controlled multiplex PCR. Under the source paper's analysis protocol: The number of nucleated cells in each sample was estimated from the amplification of reference gene primers within the assay. To quantify the absolute abundance of each unique TCRbeta CDR3 rearrangement, sequence reads were collapsed and filtered. Productive Simpson clonality was computed per sample as the square root of Simpson's diversity index over productive rearrangements. Sourced from immuneACCESS, this table was stored by TCRdb with only in-frame sequences that have V and J called. A share of the clones is absent; for the studies checked, an unresolved V gene accounts for under half, and the remainder has no known explanation. V and J calls and clone size are copied from that table; D and trimming were computed from the DNA. The sample table contains about 490,000 clones; only one count was recorded for 70% to 90% of them. The ten largest clones represent under 4% of the sample.

On this clone: This receptor's antigen is unknown. No base quality information exists; no much larger clone differs at one position.

What was sequenced was peripheral blood. This sequence originates from a human donor in a cohort sampled during active COVID-19. The V gene is TRBV3-1 (or the pseudogene TRBV3-2) and the J gene is TRBJ1-2, and TRBD1 matches 7 of the central bases. The CDR3 protein: CASSQVMRGLVGYTF. The DNA sequence reads TGTGCCAGCAGCCAAGTAATGAGGGGGCTCGTTGGCTACACCTTC.